The entry below describes one T cell receptor (beta chain). This sample was included in a study of blood T cell repertoires in COVID-19. Across the whole study: PBMCs, B-cell-depleted T cells, or T cells were the source of the cDNA or gDNA that made up the material.

Germline values: CDR1 MDHEN, CDR2 SYDVKM. CDR3 size: 15 residues. V shed 2 bases and J 4 bases; nucleotides not matched to a gene: 3. In the original analysis: From reference gene primer amplification, estimates of nucleated cell counts were derived. Measured with immunoSEQ multiplex PCR; TCRdb has only the in-frame clones, and not every one. V, J and clone size are taken as reported in that table, and D and trimming were inferred from the DNA itself. The sample comprises roughly 32,000 clones, about 89% of which are singletons, and 9.9% rests with the top ten. The V call is TRBV28, the J call TRBJ1-5; 9 bases align to TRBD1. The receptor's source is a human donor with active COVID-19. The donor label of this sample is uncertain. Sequenced input: peripheral blood. As DNA, the CDR3 is TGTGCCAGCAGTTTAGGGGACAGGGAGAATCAGCCCCAGCATTTT. This codes for CASSLGDRENQPQHF.